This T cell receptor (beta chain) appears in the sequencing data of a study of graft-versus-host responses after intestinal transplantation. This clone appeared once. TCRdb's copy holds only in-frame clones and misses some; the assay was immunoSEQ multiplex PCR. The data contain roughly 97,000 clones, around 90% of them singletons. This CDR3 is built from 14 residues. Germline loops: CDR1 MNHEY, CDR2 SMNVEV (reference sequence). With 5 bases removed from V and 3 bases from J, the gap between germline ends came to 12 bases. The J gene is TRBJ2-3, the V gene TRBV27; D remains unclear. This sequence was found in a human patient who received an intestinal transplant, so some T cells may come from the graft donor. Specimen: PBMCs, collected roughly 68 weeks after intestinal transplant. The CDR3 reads CASSPVVRTDTQYF. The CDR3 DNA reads TGTGCCAGCAGTCCTGTAGTCAGGACAGATACGCAGTATTTT.